Below are 22 T cell receptor beta chains sequenced from a single sample in a study of OX40 agonist ivuxolimab in advanced cancers. TCRdb's table, derived via immunoSEQ multiplex PCR, lists solely in-frame clones and lacks some. The sample shows under 40,000 clones, more than 85% of them seen only once. The specimen was CD4+ or CD8+ T cells sorted from blood, collected in a trial of the OX40 agonist ivuxolimab. The source is an adult with an advanced solid tumor such as melanoma, head and neck, liver or kidney cancer.

The sample holds one count of this clone. V usage is TRBV5-6 and J usage is TRBJ2-7, with D unresolved. Looked up from germline, CDR1 is SGHDT and CDR2 is YYEEEE. This CDR3 has 13 residues. Trimming took off 2 bases at V and 1 base at J, with 7 bases between the two ends. The DNA of the CDR3 is TGTGCCAGCAGCTTCTCCGGGTCCTACGAGCAGTACTTC. Protein product: CASSFSGSYEQYF. Together with reference TRBV5-6 and TRBJ2-7, the CDR3 gives the full variable domain: DAGVTQSPTHLIKTRGQQVTLRCSPKSGHDTVSWYQQALGQGPQFIFQYYEEEERQRGNFPDRFSGHQFPNYSSELNVNALLLGDSALYLCASSFSGSYEQYFGPGTRLTVT.

This clone is categorized as medium-sized (0.01 to 0.1%). The CDR3 sequence is CAWSVHTDLYGYTF. CDR3 DNA sequence: TGTGCCTGGAGTGTACACACAGACCTCTATGGCTACACCTTC. V gene TRBV30 combines with J gene TRBJ1-2; D ambiguous. Trimming removed 0 bases from V and 4 bases from J, with 12 bases in between. Germline loops: CDR1 GTSNPN, CDR2 SVGIG (reference sequence). The CDR3 extends over 14 amino acids. Together with reference TRBV30 and TRBJ1-2, the CDR3 gives the full variable domain: SQTIHQWPATLVQPVGSPLSLECTVEGTSNPNLYWYRQAAGRGLQLLFYSVGIGQISSEVPQNLSASRPQDRQFILSSKKLLLSDSGFYLCAWSVHTDLYGYTFGSGTRLTVV.

The J gene is TRBJ1-1, the V gene TRBV7-9; D is possibly TRBD1 (6 bases). The CDR3 sequence is 14 residues long. The germline CDR1 and CDR2 sequences are SEHNR and FQNEAQ (reference sequence). The V end was cut by 1 base, the J end by 1 base, with 7 bases between. CDR3 sequence: CASSLDRENTEAFF. CDR3 in DNA: TGTGCCAGCAGCTTAGACAGGGAGAACACTGAAGCTTTCTTT.

The chain has TRBV7-9 and TRBJ1-2; 9 bases line up with TRBD1. The CDR3 spans 16 residues. Germline CDR1 SEHNR, CDR2 FQNEAQ (reference sequence). The V segment lost 1 base and the J segment 2 bases; nucleotides outside the gene matches: 5. The CDR3 DNA reads TGTGCCAGCAGCTTAGATGAGGGACAGGGAAACTATGGCTACACCTTC. Translation gives CASSLDEGQGNYGYTF.

The V and J genes are TRBV19 and TRBJ2-3; 15 bases agree with TRBD2. The V gene end was trimmed by 3 bases and the J gene end by 0 bases; junction bases not matched to a gene: 7. CDR1 LNHDA and CDR2 SQIVND come from the germline V gene (reference sequence). The CDR3 covers 19 residues. Here the CDR3 DNA reads TGTGCCAGTAGTATCGCTGGACTAGCGGGGGGGGCGAGCACAGATACGCAGTATTTT. This sequence encodes CASSIAGLAGGASTDTQYF.

A note on this clone: At one of its ends the junction is not consistent with the germline gene, which may arise from a read error. The chain carries TRBV27 and TRBJ2-7; 8 bases are a match to TRBD1. The CDR3 loop spans 15 amino acids. The germline V gene encodes CDR1 MNHEY and CDR2 SMNVEV (reference sequence). CDR3 region: CTSSLGGTGPYEQYF. DNA of the CDR3: TGTACCAGCAGCCTAGGGGGGACAGGTCCCTACGAGCAGTACTTC.

This sequence joins TRBV9 and TRBJ2-3; D perhaps matches TRBD2 (6 bases). The CDR3 covers 17 residues. CDR1 SGDLS and CDR2 YYNGEE come from the germline V gene. V gave up 4 bases and J gave up 0 bases, with 18 bases separating them. The CDR3 is CASSTRPTGASTDTQYF. The CDR3 DNA reads TGTGCCAGCAGCACCCGACCGACGGGAGCAAGCACAGATACGCAGTATTTT.

The rearrangement uses TRBV5-5 and TRBJ1-2, with D perhaps TRBD1 (5 bases). CDR1 and CDR2 from the germline V gene are SGHKS and YYEKEE (reference sequence). CDR3 length: 14 amino acids. The germline V and J ends were trimmed by 0 bases and 8 bases, with 14 bases remaining between them. The CDR3, as DNA: TGTGCCAGCAGCTTGGGAGCCGGGACTGAGGGCTACACCTTC. Residues: CASSLGAGTEGYTF.

The rearrangement links TRBV6-5 to TRBJ1-1; 9 bases align to TRBD1. With V trimmed by 5 bases and J by 5 bases, 3 bases remained unmatched. The CDR3 loop spans 13 amino acids. CDR1 is MNHEY and CDR2 is SVGAGI in the germline V gene. The CDR3 region is CASSTTGGTEAFF. CDR3 sequence (DNA): TGTGCCAGCAGTACGACAGGGGGGACTGAAGCTTTCTTT.

The gene calls are TRBV21-1 and TRBJ2-7; the D call TRBD1 from the table was never checked on the DNA. TRBV21-1 is a pseudogene locus. CDR3 length: 14 residues. CDR3 nucleotides: TGTGCCAGCAGCCGAGGACAGGATTCCTACGAGCAGTACTTC. Amino acids: CASSRGQDSYEQYF.

The CDR3 bases are TGCGCCAGCAGTCGGACTAGCGTCTACAATGAGCAGTTCTTC. This translates into CASSRTSVYNEQFF. The rearrangement links TRBV4-1 to TRBJ2-1; 9 bases are shared with TRBD2. This CDR3 is 14 amino acids long. Per the germline V gene, CDR1 is MGHRA and CDR2 is YSYEKL. The V gene end was trimmed by 6 bases and the J gene end by 3 bases; junction bases not matched to a gene: 3.

The J gene is TRBJ1-5, the V gene TRBV7-9, with D possibly matching TRBD1 (5 bases). Trimming shortened V by 3 bases and J by 1 base, and 7 bases separated the two germline ends. There are 14 residues in the CDR3. The germline V gene has CDR1 SEHNR and CDR2 FQNEAQ (reference sequence). The CDR3 DNA reads as TGTGCCAGCAGCTTGTGGGACAGCAATCAGCCCCAGCATTTT. Translation gives CASSLWDSNQPQHF.

This clone counts as medium-sized. This chain joins TRBV27 and TRBJ2-1; D perhaps matches TRBD2 (6 bases). Germline CDR1 MNHEY, CDR2 SMNVEV (reference sequence). V dropped 3 bases and J dropped 4 bases, with 13 bases sitting between them. The CDR3 runs 15 residues. CDR3: CASSFGGAGYNEQFF. The CDR3 region has the DNA TGTGCCAGCAGTTTTGGAGGGGCTGGTTACAATGAGCAGTTCTTC.

The V call is TRBV7-9, the J call TRBJ1-1, with D unresolved. CDR3 length equals 11 residues. In germline, CDR1 is SEHNR, CDR2 FQNEAQ (reference sequence). V was clipped by 5 bases and J by 6 bases, with 7 bases between them. The CDR3 DNA reads TGTGCCAGCAGCCTAGACGCTGAAGCTTTCTTT. Translated, it gives CASSLDAEAFF.

The rearrangement joins TRBV4-3 to TRBJ2-7; D uncertain. V gave up 4 bases and J gave up 3 bases, with 13 bases separating them. CDR3 length: 14 amino acids. The V gene's germline CDR1 is LGHNA and CDR2 YSLEER. The CDR3 spells CASSPPKVDYEQYF. The CDR3 DNA reads TGCGCCAGCAGCCCCCCGAAGGTGGACTACGAGCAGTACTTC.

The chain is built from TRBV5-1 and TRBJ1-1; D remains unclear. The CDR3 loop spans 14 amino acids. V was shortened by 0 bases and J by 3 bases, with 9 bases between the two germline ends. Germline values: CDR1 SGHRS, CDR2 YFSETQ. In DNA form, the CDR3 reads TGCGCCAGCAGCTTGGGAGCCGGGCACACTGAAGCTTTCTTT. This codes for CASSLGAGHTEAFF.

For the CDR3, the DNA is TGTGCCAGCAGCAAGAAGGACAGGGACCTCACAGATACGCAGTATTTT. Translation: CASSKKDRDLTDTQYF. The genes are TRBV7-8 and TRBJ2-3, with 8 bases lining up with TRBD1. The CDR3 totals 16 residues. V lost 5 bases, J lost 2 bases, and 9 bases stayed unmatched. CDR1 SGHVS and CDR2 FQNEAQ come from the germline V gene.

The rearrangement joins TRBV7-9 to TRBJ2-2; possible D gene TRBD2, 6 bases. The CDR3 extends over 14 amino acids. CDR1 is SEHNR, CDR2 FQNEAQ, per germline (reference sequence). Trimming stripped 5 bases from V and 7 bases from J, with 14 bases between. DNA of the CDR3: TGTGCCAGCAGCCCGGGAGCCGGGATCGGGGAGCTGTTTTTT. It encodes CASSPGAGIGELFF.

The chain couples TRBV11-1 to TRBJ2-1; D unresolved. Germline V gives CDR1 SGHAT, CDR2 FQDESV (reference sequence). Deletions cut 6 bases from V and 7 bases from J, with 7 bases between. CDR3 length equals 11 residues. CDR3 bases: TGTGCCAGCAGAAGGTTAAATGAGCAGTTCTTC. It is translated as CASRRLNEQFF.

The DNA of the CDR3 is TGTGCCAGCAGCTTGAGTCCCAGGGGTGCAGATACGCAGTATTTT. As protein: CASSLSPRGADTQYF. This chain uses TRBV5-6 with TRBJ2-3; a possible D gene is TRBD1 (6 bases). The CDR3 covers 15 residues. The ends were cut back, 1 base at V and 4 bases at J, with 13 bases in the middle. CDR1 is SGHDT and CDR2 is YYEEEE in the germline V gene.

The genes are TRBV5-1 and TRBJ1-3, with 7 bases that match TRBD1. V was clipped by 4 bases and J by 4 bases; unmatched bases: 8. This CDR3 comprises 15 residues. Germline V CDR1 and CDR2: SGHRS, YFSETQ. The CDR3 region has the DNA TGCGCCAGCAGCCTGGACAGGTCGAGGGGAAACACCATATATTTT. It codes for CASSLDRSRGNTIYF.

This rearrangement joins TRBV29-1 to TRBJ1-2, with a tentative D call TRBD1 (5 bases). The CDR3 length is 12 residues. V gave up 4 bases and J gave up 5 bases, with 11 bases separating them. Germline V CDR1 and CDR2: SQVTM, ANQGSEA. In nucleotides, the CDR3 is TGCAGCGTTGTCGTGGGGGAGTATGGCTACACCTTC. It is translated as CSVVVGEYGYTF.